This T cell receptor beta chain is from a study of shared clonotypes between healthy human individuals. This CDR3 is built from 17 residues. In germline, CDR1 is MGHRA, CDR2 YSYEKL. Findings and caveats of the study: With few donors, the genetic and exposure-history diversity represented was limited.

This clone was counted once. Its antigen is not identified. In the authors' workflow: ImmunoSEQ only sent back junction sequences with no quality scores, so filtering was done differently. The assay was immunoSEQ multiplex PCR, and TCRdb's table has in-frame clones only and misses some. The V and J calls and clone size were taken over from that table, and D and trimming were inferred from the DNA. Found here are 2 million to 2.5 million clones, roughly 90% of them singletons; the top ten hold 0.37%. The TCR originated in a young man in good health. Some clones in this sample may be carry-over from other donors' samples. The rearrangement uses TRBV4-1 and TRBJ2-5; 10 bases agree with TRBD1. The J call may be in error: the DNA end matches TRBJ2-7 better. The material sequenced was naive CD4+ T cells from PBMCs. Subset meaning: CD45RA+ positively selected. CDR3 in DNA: TGCGCCAGCAGCCAAGCCCTGGACAGGGGGGCCTCCTACGAGCAGTACTTC. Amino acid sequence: CASSQALDRGASYEQYF.